The source of this T cell receptor beta chain is a study of blood T cell repertoires in COVID-19. Study at large: In each case, the material was cDNA or gDNA derived from T cells, B-cell-depleted T cells, or PBMCs.

CDR3 length: 13 residues. CDR1 is MNHNY, CDR2 SVGAGI, per germline (reference sequence). The junction had 4 bases not matched to a gene; V was cut back by 6 bases and J by 2 bases. The assay was immunoSEQ multiplex PCR, and TCRdb's table has in-frame clones only and misses some. The sample has 86,000 or so clones; roughly four fifths are singletons. The sample taken for sequencing was peripheral blood. This TCR was sampled from a woman at least 80 years old with acute or convalescent COVID-19. The genes are TRBV6-6 and TRBJ2-7, with 7 bases lining up with TRBD1. The CDR3 region is CASSPDRAYEQYF. CDR3 DNA: TGTGCCAGCAGCCCTGACAGGGCCTACGAGCAGTACTTC.